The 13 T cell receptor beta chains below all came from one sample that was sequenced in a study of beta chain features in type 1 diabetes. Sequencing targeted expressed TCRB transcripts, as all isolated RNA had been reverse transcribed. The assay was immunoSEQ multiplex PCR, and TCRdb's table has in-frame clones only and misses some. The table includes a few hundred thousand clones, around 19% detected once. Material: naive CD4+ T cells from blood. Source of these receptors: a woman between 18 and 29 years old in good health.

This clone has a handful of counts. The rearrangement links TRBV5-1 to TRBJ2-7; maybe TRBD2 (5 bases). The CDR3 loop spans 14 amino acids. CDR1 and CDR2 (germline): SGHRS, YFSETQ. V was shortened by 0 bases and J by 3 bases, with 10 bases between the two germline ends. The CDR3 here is CASSLVPAGYEQYF. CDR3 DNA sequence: TGCGCCAGCAGCTTGGTACCGGCGGGCTACGAGCAGTACTTC.

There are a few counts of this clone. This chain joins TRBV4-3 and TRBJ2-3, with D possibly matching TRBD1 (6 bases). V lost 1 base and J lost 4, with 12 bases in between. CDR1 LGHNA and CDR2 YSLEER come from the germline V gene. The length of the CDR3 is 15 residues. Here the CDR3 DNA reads TGCGCCAGCAGCCAAGCTATTACAGGGCCAGATACGCAGTATTTT. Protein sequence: CASSQAITGPDTQYF.

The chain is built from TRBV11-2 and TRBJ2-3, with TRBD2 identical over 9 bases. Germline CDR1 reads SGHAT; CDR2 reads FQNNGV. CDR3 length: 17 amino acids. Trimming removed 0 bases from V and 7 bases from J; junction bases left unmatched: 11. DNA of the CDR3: TGTGCCAGCAGCTTAGATCAAGGTAGCGGGAGTCAGTATACGCAGTATTTT. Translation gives CASSLDQGSGSQYTQYF.

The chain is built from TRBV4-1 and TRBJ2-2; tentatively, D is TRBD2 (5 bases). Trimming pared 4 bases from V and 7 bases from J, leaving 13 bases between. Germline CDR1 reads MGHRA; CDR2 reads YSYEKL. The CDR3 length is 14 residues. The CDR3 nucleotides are TGCGCCAGCAGCCGAGCGAGCCGGGACGGGGAGCTGTTTTTT. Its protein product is CASSRASRDGELFF.

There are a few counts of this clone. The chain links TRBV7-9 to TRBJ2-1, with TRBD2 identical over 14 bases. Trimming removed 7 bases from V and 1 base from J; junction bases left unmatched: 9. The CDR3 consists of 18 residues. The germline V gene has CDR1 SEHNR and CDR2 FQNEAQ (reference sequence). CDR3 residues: CASNAGLAGAGSYNEQFF. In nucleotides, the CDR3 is TGTGCCAGCAATGCGGGACTAGCGGGAGCGGGATCCTACAATGAGCAGTTCTTC.

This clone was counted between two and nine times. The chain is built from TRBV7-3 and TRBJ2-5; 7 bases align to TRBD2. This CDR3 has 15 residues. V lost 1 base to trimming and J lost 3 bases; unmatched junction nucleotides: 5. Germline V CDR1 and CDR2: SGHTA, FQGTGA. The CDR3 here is CASSLRASGKETQYF. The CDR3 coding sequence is TGTGCCAGCAGCTTAAGGGCTAGCGGAAAAGAGACCCAGTACTTC.

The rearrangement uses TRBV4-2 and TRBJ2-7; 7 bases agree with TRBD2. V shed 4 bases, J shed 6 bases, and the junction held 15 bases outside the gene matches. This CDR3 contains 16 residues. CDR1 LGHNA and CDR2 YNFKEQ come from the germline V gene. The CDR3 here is CASSRLGASGPGEQYF. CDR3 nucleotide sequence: TGTGCCAGCAGCCGCCTAGGGGCTAGCGGCCCCGGCGAGCAGTACTTC.

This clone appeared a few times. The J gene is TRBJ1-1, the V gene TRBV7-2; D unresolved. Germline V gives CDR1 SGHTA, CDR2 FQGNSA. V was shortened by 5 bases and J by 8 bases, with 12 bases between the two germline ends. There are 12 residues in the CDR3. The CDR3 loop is CASSGYSIEAFF. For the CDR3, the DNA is TGTGCCAGCAGCGGATACAGCATAGAAGCTTTCTTT.

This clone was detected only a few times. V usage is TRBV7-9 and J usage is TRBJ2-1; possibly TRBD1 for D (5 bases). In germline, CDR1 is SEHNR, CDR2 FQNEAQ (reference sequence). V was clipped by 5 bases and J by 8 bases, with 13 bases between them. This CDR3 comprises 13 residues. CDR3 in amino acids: CASSLGWGDEQFF. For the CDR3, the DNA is TGTGCCAGCAGCCTCGGGTGGGGCGATGAGCAGTTCTTC.

This CDR3 reads CASRPGGFTDTQYF. The CDR3, as DNA: TGTGCCAGCAGACCGGGGGGATTCACAGATACGCAGTATTTT. The rearrangement links TRBV27 to TRBJ2-3, with 7 bases aligning to TRBD2. Germline trimming cut 6 bases from V and 2 bases from J; bases unmatched to any gene: 5. CDR3 length equals 14 residues. Germline V gene lookup returns CDR1 MNHEY and CDR2 SMNVEV (reference sequence).

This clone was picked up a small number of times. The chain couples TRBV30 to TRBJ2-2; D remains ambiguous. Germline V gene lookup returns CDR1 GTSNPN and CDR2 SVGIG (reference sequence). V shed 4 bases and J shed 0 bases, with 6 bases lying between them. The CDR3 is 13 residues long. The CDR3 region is CAWNGANTGELFF. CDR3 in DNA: TGTGCCTGGAACGGTGCGAACACCGGGGAGCTGTTTTTT.

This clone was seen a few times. The CDR3 DNA follows: TGTGCCAGCAGCTTCGATAGCGGGGGTTACAATGAGCAGTTCTTC. Amino acid sequence: CASSFDSGGYNEQFF. The chain employs TRBV5-4 and TRBJ2-1; 9 nucleotides match TRBD2. V was clipped by 2 bases and J by 4 bases; unmatched bases: 4. In germline, CDR1 is SGHNT, CDR2 YYREEE (reference sequence). This CDR3 contains 15 residues.

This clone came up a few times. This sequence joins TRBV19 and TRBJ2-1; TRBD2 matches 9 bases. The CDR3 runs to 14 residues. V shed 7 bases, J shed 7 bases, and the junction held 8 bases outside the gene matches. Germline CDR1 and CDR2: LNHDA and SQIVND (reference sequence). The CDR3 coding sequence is TGTGCCAGTAAATTGGCGGGGGGGTGGAATGAGCAGTTCTTC. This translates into CASKLAGGWNEQFF.